Each of the 5 T cell receptor beta chains below was sequenced from the same sample in a study of T cell changes during pregnancy in multiple sclerosis. Clones were sequenced by immunoSEQ multiplex PCR, and TCRdb holds only the in-frame ones, with some missing. The data hold around 68,000 clones, with around nine tenths observed a single time. Here the sequenced sample was CD4+ T cells from peripheral blood mononuclear cells, taken before pregnancy. The receptors were sampled from a female donor with multiple sclerosis, enrolled in a pregnancy study.

The rearrangement joins TRBV5-6 to TRBJ1-2; the match to TRBD1 covers 9 bases. Germline assignment: CDR1 SGHDT and CDR2 YYEEEE. The V and J ends lost 4 bases and 3 bases, in that order; junction bases with no gene match: 4. This CDR3 spans 14 amino acids. The CDR3 nucleotides read TGTGCCAGCAGCGACAGGGGGTTATACTATGGCTACACCTTC. Translation gives CASSDRGLYYGYTF.

This sequence joins TRBV5-1 and TRBJ1-2, with 9 bases lining up with TRBD1. The CDR3 covers 13 residues. Germline CDR1 is SGHRS and CDR2 is YFSETQ. V trimming: 4 bases; J trimming: 7 bases; junction bases outside the gene matches: 5. This CDR3 reads CASSNTGGVGYTF. CDR3 DNA: TGCGCCAGCAGCAATACAGGGGGCGTTGGCTACACCTTC.

A remark on this clone: Other nucleotide sequences in the sample specify the same CDR3. This chain joins TRBV19 and TRBJ1-1, with TRBD1 as a possible D gene (5 bases). The CDR3 totals 13 residues. Germline V gene sequence: CDR1 LNHDA, CDR2 SQIVND (reference sequence). Trimming took 1 base from V and 4 from J, leaving 7 bases between them. CDR3 protein: CASSIARGTEAFF. CDR3 sequence (DNA): TGTGCCAGTAGTATAGCTAGGGGCACTGAAGCTTTCTTT.

The V gene is TRBV15, the J gene TRBJ2-7; 7 bases align to TRBD2. The V segment lost 1 base and the J segment 3 bases; nucleotides outside the gene matches: 3. The CDR3 extends over 14 amino acids. The germline gives CDR1 LNHNV, CDR2 YYDKDF (reference sequence). This chain's CDR3 is CATSRAGLNYEQYF. The CDR3 DNA follows: TGTGCCACCAGCAGAGCGGGACTAAACTACGAGCAGTACTTC.

The chain carries TRBV23-1 and TRBJ2-7; D is perhaps TRBD2 (6 bases). TRBV23-1 has ORF status, its function being uncertain. The CDR3 is 15 amino acids. V was pared by 6 bases and J by 2 bases, with 17 bases between. The CDR3 coding sequence is TGCGCCAGCAGCCTTCCTAGGACTAATACCTACGAGCAGTACTTC. This gives the protein CASSLPRTNTYEQYF.